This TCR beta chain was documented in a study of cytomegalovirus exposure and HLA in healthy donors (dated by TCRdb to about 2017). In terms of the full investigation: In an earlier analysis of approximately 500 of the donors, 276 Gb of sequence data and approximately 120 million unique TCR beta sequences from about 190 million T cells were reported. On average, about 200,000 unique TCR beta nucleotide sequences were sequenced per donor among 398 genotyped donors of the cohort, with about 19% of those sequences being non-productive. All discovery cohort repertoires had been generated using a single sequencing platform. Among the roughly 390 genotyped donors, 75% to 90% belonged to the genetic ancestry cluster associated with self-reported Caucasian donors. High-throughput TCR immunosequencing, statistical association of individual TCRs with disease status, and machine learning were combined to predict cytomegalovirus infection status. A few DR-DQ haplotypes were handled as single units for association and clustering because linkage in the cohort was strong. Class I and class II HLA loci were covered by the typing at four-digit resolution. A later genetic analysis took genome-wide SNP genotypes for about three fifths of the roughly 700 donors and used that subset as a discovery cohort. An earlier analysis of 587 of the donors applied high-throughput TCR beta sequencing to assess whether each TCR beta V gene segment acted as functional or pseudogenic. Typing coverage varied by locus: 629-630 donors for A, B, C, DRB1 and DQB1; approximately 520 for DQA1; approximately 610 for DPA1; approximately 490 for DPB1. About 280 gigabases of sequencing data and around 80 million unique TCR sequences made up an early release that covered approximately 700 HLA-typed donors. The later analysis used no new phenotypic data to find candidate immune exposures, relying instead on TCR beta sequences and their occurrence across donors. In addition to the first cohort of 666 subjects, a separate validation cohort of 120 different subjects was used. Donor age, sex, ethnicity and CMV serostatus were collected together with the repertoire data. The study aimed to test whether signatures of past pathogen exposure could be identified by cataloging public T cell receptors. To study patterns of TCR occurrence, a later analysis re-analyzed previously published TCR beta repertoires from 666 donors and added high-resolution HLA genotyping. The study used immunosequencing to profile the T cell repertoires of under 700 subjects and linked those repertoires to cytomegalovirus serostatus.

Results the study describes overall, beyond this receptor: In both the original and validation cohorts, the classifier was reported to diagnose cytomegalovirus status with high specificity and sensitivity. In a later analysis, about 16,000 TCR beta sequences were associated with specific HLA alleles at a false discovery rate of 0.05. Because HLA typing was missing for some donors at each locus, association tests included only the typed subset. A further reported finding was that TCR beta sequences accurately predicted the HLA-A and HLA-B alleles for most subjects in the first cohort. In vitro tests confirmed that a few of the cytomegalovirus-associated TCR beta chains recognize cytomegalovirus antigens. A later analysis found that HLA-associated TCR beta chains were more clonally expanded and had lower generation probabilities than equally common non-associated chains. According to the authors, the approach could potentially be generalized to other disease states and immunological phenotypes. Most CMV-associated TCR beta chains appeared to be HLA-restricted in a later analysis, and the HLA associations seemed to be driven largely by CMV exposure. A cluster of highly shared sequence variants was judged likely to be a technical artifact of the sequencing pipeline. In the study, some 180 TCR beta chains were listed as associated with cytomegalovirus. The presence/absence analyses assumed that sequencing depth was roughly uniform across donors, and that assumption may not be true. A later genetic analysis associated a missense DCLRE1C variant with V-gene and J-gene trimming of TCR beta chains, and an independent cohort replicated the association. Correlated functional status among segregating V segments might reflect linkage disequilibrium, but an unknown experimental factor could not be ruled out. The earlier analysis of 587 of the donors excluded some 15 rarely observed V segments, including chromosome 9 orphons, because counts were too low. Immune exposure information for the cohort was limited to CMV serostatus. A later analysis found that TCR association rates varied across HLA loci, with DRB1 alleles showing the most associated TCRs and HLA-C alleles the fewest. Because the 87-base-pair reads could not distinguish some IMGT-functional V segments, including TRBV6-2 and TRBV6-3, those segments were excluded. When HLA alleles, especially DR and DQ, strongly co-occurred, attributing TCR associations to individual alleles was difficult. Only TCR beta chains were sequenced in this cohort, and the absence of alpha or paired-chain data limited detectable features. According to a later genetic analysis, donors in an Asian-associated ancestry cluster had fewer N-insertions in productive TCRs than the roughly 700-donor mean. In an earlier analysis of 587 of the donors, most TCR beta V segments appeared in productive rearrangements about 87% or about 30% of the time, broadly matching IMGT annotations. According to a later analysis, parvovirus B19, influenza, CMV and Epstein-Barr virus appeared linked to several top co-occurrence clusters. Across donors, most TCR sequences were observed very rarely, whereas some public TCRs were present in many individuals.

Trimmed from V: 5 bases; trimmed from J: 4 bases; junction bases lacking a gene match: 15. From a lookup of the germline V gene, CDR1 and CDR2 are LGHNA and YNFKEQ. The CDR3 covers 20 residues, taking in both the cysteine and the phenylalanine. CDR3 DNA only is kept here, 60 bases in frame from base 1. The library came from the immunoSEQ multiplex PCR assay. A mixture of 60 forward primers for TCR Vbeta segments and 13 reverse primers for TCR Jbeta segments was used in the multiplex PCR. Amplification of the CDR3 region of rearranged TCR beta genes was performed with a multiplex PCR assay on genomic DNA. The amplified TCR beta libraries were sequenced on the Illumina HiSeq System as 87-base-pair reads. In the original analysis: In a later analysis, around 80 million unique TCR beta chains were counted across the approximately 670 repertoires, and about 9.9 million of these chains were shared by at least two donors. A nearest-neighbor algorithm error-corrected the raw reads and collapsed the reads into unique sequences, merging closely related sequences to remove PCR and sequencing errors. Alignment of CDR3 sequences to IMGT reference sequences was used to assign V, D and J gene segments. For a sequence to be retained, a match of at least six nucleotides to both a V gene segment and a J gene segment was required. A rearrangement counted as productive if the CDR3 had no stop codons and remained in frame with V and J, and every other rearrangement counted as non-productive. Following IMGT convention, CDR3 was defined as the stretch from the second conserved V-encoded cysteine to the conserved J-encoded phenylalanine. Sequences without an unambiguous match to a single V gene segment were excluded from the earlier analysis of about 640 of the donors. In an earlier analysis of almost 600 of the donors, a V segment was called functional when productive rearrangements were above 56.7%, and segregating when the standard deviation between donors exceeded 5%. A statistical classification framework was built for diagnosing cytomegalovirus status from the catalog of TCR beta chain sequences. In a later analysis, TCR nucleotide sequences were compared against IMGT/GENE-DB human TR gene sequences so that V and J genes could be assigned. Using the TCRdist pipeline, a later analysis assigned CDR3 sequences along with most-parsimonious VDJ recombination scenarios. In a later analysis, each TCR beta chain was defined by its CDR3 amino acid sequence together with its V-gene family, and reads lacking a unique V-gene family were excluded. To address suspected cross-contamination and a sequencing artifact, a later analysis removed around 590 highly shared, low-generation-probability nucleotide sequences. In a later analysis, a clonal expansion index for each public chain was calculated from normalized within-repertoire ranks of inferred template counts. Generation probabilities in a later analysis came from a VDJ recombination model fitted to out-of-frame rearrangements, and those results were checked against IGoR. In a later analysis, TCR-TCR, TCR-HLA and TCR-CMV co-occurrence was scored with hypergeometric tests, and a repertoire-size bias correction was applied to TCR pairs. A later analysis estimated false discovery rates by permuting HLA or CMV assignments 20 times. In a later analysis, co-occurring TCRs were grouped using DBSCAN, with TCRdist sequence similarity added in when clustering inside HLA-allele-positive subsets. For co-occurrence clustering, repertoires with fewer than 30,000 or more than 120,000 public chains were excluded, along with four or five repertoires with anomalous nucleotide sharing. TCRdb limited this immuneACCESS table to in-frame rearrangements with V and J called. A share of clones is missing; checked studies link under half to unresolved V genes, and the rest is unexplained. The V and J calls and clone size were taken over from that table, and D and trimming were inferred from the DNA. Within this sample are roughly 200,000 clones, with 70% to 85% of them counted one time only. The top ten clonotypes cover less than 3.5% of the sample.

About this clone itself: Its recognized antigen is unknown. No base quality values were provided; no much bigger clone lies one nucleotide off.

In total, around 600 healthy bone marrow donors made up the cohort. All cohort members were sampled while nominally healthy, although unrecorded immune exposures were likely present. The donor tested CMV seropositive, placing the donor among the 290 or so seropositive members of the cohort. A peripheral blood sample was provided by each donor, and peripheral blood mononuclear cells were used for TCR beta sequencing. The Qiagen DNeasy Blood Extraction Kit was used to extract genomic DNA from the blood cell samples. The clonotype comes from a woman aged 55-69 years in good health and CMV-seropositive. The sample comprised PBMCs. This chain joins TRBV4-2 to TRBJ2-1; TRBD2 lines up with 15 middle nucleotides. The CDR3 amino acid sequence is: CASSFSTGLAGGLGYNEQFF. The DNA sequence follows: TGTGCCAGCAGCTTCTCTACCGGACTAGCGGGAGGGCTGGGTTACAATGAGCAGTTCTTC.